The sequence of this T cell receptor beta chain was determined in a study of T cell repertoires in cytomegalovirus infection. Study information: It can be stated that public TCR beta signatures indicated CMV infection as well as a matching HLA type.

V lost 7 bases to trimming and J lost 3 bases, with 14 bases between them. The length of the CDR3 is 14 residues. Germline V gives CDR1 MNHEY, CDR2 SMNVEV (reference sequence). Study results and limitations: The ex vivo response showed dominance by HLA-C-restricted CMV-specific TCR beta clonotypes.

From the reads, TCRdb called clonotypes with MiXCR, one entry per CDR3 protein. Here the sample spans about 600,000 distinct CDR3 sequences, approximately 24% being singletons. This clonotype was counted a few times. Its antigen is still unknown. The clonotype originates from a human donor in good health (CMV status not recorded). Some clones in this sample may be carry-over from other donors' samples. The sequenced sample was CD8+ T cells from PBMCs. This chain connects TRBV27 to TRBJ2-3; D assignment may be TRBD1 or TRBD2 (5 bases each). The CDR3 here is CASKRAGYTDTQYF. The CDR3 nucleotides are TGTGCCAGCAAGAGGGCAGGGTATACAGATACGCAGTATTTT.